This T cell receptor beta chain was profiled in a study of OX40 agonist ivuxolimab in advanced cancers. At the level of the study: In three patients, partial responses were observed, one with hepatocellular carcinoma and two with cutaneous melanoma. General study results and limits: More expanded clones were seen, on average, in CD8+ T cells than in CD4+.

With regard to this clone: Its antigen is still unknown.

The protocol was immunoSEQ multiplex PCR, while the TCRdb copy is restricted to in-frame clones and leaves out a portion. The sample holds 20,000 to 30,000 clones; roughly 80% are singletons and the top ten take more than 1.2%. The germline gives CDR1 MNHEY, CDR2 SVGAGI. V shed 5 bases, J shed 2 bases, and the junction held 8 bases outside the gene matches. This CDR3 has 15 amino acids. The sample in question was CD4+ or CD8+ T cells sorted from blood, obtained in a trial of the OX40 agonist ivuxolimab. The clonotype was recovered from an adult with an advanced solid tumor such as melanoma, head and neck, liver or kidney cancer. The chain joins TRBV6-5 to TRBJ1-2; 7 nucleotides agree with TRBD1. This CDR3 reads CASSPGQVGNYGYTF. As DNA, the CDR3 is TGTGCCAGCAGTCCTGGACAGGTTGGGAACTATGGCTACACCTTC.